The 21 T cell receptor beta chains reported below all come from one sample, sequenced in a study of cytomegalovirus exposure and HLA in healthy donors. Amplification used 60 Vbeta primers and 13 Jbeta primers. Here immunoSEQ multiplex PCR was the method, and the copy in TCRdb shows in-frame clones only, minus some. The sample table includes some 72,000 clones. The sample was PBMCs. These receptors all come from a man in his forties in good health and CMV-seronegative.

The V call is TRBV4-3, the J call TRBJ2-7; 11 bases map to TRBD2. V was clipped by 2 bases and J by 1 base; unmatched bases: 1. This CDR3 is 15 amino acids long. Germline values: CDR1 LGHNA, CDR2 YSLEER. CDR3: CASSQLAGGSYEQYF. The CDR3 DNA sequence: TGCGCCAGCAGCCAACTAGCGGGAGGATCCTACGAGCAGTACTTC.

This chain joins TRBV4-1 and TRBJ2-7; D gene unclear. Per the germline V gene, CDR1 is MGHRA and CDR2 is YSYEKL. CDR3 length: 14 residues. V lost 1 base, J lost 0 bases, and 7 bases lay in between. The CDR3 DNA sequence: TGCGCCAGCAGCCAAGCTGAGATCTCCTACGAGCAGTACTTC. Encoded protein: CASSQAEISYEQYF.

This chain joins TRBV15 and TRBJ2-2; weak D call: TRBD2 (5 bases). There are 17 residues in the CDR3. Trimming removed 4 bases at V and 5 bases at J, with 20 bases between. The germline gives CDR1 LNHNV, CDR2 YYDKDF (reference sequence). The CDR3 nucleotides are TGTGCCACCAGCAAAGGGCCGGTCCTAACGGGGACCGGGGAGCTGTTTTTT. It translates to CATSKGPVLTGTGELFF.

V usage is TRBV4-3 and J usage is TRBJ1-2, with no clear D. This CDR3 comprises 14 residues. Germline-derived CDR1 and CDR2 are LGHNA and YSLEER. Trimming shortened V by 4 bases and J by 4 bases, and 13 bases separated the two germline ends. CDR3 in amino acids: CASSPDAERYGYTF. The CDR3 DNA reads TGCGCCAGCAGCCCCGACGCGGAACGCTATGGCTACACCTTC.

This chain links TRBV10-3 with TRBJ2-5; D remains ambiguous. This CDR3 is built from 13 residues. The germline gives CDR1 ENHRY, CDR2 SYGVKD. The V and J ends lost 2 bases and 3 bases respectively, with 7 bases between them. Here the CDR3 DNA reads TGTGCCATCAGTGAGAGACGGGAAGAGACCCAGTACTTC. Translation gives CAISERREETQYF.

DNA of the CDR3: TGCGCCAGCAGCTTGGGACAGGGTCCGGACACCATATATTTT. Encoded protein: CASSLGQGPDTIYF. The V and J genes are TRBV5-1 and TRBJ1-3; 7 bases match TRBD1. The CDR3 length is 14 residues. CDR1 is SGHRS, CDR2 YFSETQ, per germline. The V and J ends lost 0 bases and 8 bases, in that order; junction bases with no gene match: 5. The full variable domain, completed using reference TRBV5-1 and TRBJ1-3, is KAGVTQTPRYLIKTRGQQVTLSCSPISGHRSVSWYQQTPGQGLQFLFEYFSETQRNKGNFPGRFSGRQFSNSRSEMNVSTLELGDSALYLCASSLGQGPDTIYFGEGSWLTVV.

The J gene is TRBJ2-2, the V gene TRBV6-1; the match to TRBD1 covers 7 bases. Germline V gives CDR1 MNHNS, CDR2 SASEGT. The V gene end was trimmed by 8 bases and the J gene end by 6 bases; junction bases not matched to a gene: 9. The length of the CDR3 is 14 residues. The CDR3: CASHIETGPGELFF. In DNA, the CDR3 is TGTGCCAGCCATATAGAGACAGGGCCCGGGGAGCTGTTTTTT.

CDR3 in amino acids: CASSDLAGDSDTQYF. The CDR3 nucleotides are TGTGCCAGCAGTGACCTAGCGGGAGACTCAGATACGCAGTATTTT. The chain combines TRBV27 with TRBJ2-3; the match to TRBD2 covers 10 bases. V was pared by 5 bases and J by 4 bases, with 6 bases of the junction left unmatched. CDR1 MNHEY and CDR2 SMNVEV come from the germline V gene (reference sequence). The CDR3 is 15 residues long.

CDR3 amino acids: CAWTGKGTEAFF. CDR3 nucleotide sequence: TGTGCCTGGACAGGGAAAGGCACTGAAGCTTTCTTT. This chain joins TRBV30 and TRBJ1-1; tentatively, D is TRBD1 (5 bases). V dropped 4 bases and J dropped 4 bases, with 10 bases sitting between them. Germline CDR1 and CDR2: GTSNPN and SVGIG (reference sequence). This CDR3 is 12 amino acids long.

The CDR3 region has the DNA TGTGCCAGCAGCCCAGGGACAAACTTTTTTAGGGTAGAAAAACTGTTTTTT. Translated, it gives CASSPGTNFFRVEKLFF. This chain links TRBV5-8 with TRBJ1-4; perhaps TRBD1 as D (6 bases). This CDR3 comprises 17 residues. Between the trimmed V and J ends, which lost 4 bases and 8 bases, there was a span of 24 bases. Germline V gives CDR1 SGHTS, CDR2 YDEGEE.

The chain carries TRBV5-6 and TRBJ2-5, with TRBD1 matching 10 bases. The CDR3 runs 14 residues. V dropped 4 bases and J dropped 5; count of bases not matched to a gene: 5. Germline loops: CDR1 SGHDT, CDR2 YYEEEE. Written as DNA, the CDR3 is TGTGCCAGCAGCCTGACAGGGGGCAGGGAGACCCAGTACTTC. It codes for CASSLTGGRETQYF.

The gene calls are TRBV2 and TRBJ2-1; unclear D gene. CDR1 and CDR2 (germline): SNHLY, FYNNEI. Trimming cost V 0 bases and J 8 bases, with 11 bases left between them. CDR3 length: 14 residues. In DNA, the CDR3 is TGTGCCAGCAGTGAAGCCCCGAGAAGCGATGAGCAGTTCTTC. It translates to CASSEAPRSDEQFF.

The J gene is TRBJ2-1, the V gene TRBV5-6; 12 bases are shared with TRBD2. V shed 3 bases, J shed 4 bases, and the junction held 11 bases outside the gene matches. CDR3 length equals 18 residues. Germline V gives CDR1 SGHDT, CDR2 YYEEEE. The CDR3 DNA is TGTGCCAGCAGCTGGGGGCTAGCGGGGGGGGACACTTACAATGAGCAGTTCTTC. This codes for CASSWGLAGGDTYNEQFF. Combining the CDR3 with reference TRBV5-6 and TRBJ2-1 gives the whole variable domain DAGVTQSPTHLIKTRGQQVTLRCSPKSGHDTVSWYQQALGQGPQFIFQYYEEEERQRGNFPDRFSGHQFPNYSSELNVNALLLGDSALYLCASSWGLAGGDTYNEQFFGPGTRLTVL.

The rearrangement joins TRBV7-9 to TRBJ2-7, with 10 bases identical to TRBD2. This CDR3 contains 16 residues. V dropped 1 base and J dropped 4; count of bases not matched to a gene: 7. The germline V gene encodes CDR1 SEHNR and CDR2 FQNEAQ (reference sequence). DNA for the CDR3: TGTGCCAGCAGCTTAGGTAGCGGGGGGTTAAGTTACGAGCAGTACTTC. It is translated as CASSLGSGGLSYEQYF.

The chain recombines TRBV7-8 with TRBJ2-7, with a possible D match to TRBD1 (6 bases). The CDR3 is made up of 14 amino acids. V gave up 2 bases and J gave up 2 bases, with 10 bases separating them. Looked up from germline, CDR1 is SGHVS and CDR2 is FQNEAQ. The CDR3 coding sequence is TGTGCCAGCAGCTTATCAGGACAGACCTACGAGCAGTACTTC. Translating gives CASSLSGQTYEQYF.

The rearrangement joins TRBV19 to TRBJ1-1; no firm D call. Germline V gives CDR1 LNHDA, CDR2 SQIVND (reference sequence). The CDR3 consists of 14 residues. The V and J ends lost 3 bases and 0 bases respectively, with 8 bases between them. CDR3 protein: CASSIGRVNTEAFF. CDR3 in DNA: TGTGCCAGTAGTATCGGGCGGGTGAACACTGAAGCTTTCTTT.

The J gene is TRBJ1-1, the V gene TRBV10-3; D not certain. V was clipped by 6 bases and J by 4 bases, with 15 bases between them. There are 14 residues in the CDR3. Germline lookup yields CDR1 ENHRY and CDR2 SYGVKD. The CDR3 DNA is TGTGCCATCAGGGCTCGGAGTTCGGGCACTGAAGCTTTCTTT. This gives the protein CAIRARSSGTEAFF.

V gene TRBV19 combines with J gene TRBJ1-5; D gene uncertain. Germline-derived CDR1 and CDR2 are LNHDA and SQIVND (reference sequence). V was shortened by 6 bases and J by 2 bases, with 11 bases between the two germline ends. The CDR3 contains 14 residues. CDR3 bases: TGTGCCAGTAGATTCTTCCCCGGCAATCAGCCCCAGCATTTT. Translation: CASRFFPGNQPQHF.

By frequency, this clone registers medium-sized. The chain employs TRBV7-2 and TRBJ2-5; TRBD1 aligns across 8 bases. The germline CDR1 and CDR2 sequences are SGHTA and FQGNSA. The CDR3 loop spans 16 amino acids. V lost 0 bases and J lost 2; bases outside the gene matches: 5. The CDR3: CASSLAGDRSQETQYF. The CDR3 DNA is TGTGCCAGCAGCTTAGCGGGGGACAGGTCACAAGAGACCCAGTACTTC. The complete variable domain, with remaining parts taken from reference TRBV7-2 and TRBJ2-5, reads GAGVSQSPSNKVTEKGKDVELRCDPISGHTALYWYRQSLGQGLEFLIYFQGNSAPDKSGLPSDRFSAERTGGSVSTLTIQRTQQEDSAVYLCASSLAGDRSQETQYFGPGTRLLVL.

On this clone itself: This same CDR3 is encoded by further DNA sequences in the sample. The gene calls are TRBV20-1 and TRBJ1-2, with D uncertain. V was shortened by 6 bases and J by 3 bases, with 8 bases between the two germline ends. The CDR3 spans 11 residues. Germline CDR1 and CDR2: DFQATT and SNEGSKA (reference sequence). The CDR3: CSASEDYGYTF. The DNA of the CDR3 is TGCAGTGCCTCCGAGGACTATGGCTACACCTTC.

This chain links TRBV13 with TRBJ2-7, with D perhaps TRBD1 (5 bases). CDR1 and CDR2 (germline): PRHDT, FYEKMQ (reference sequence). Trimming removed 2 bases from V and 2 bases from J, with 10 bases in between. The CDR3 spans 14 residues. The CDR3 protein is CASSLRQGPYEQYF. The CDR3 DNA reads as TGTGCCAGCAGCTTAAGGCAGGGTCCCTACGAGCAGTACTTC.